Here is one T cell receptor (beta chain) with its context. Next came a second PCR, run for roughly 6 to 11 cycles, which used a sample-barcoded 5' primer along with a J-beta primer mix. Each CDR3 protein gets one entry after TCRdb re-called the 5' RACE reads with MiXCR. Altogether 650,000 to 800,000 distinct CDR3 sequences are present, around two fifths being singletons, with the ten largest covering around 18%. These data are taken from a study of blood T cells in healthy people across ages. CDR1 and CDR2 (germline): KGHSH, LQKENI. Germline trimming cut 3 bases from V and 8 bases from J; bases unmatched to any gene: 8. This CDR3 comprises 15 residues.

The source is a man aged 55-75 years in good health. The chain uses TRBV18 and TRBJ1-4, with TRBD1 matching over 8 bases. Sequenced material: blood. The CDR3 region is CASSPQGAIGEKLFF. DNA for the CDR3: TGTGCCAGCTCACCCCAGGGGGCGATAGGCGAAAAACTGTTTTTT.